The TCR beta chain under discussion was sequenced for a study of shared clonotypes between healthy human individuals (dated by TCRdb to the early 2020s). Turning to the overall study: A couple of women and three men aged 18 to 49 years were included in the cohort. Per donor, leukapheresis produced somewhere between about 0.85 and 9.5 billion PBMCs. Different laboratories and diverse techniques were used to prepare libraries and sequence TCR repertoires, to increase sequencing depth and limit assay-specific biases. For each donor, three plates each were used for CD4 naive and CD4 memory, two plates were used for CD8 naive, and one plate was used for CD8 memory. Blood TCR repertoires of about five healthy adults were deeply sequenced to estimate repertoire size and the extent of clonotype sharing between individuals.

The CDR1 and CDR2 encoded by the germline V gene (reference sequence) are LNHDA and SQIVND. The CDR3 starts with the cysteine, ends with the phenylalanine, and has 17 residues. Just the 51-base CDR3 DNA is kept, in frame starting at base 1. V has 6 bases trimmed and J has 3 bases trimmed; junction bases matching no gene number 10. The donors were healthy, HIV-negative adults with no recently reported acute infections or vaccinations. Only Caucasian adults living in Nashville, Tennessee, USA were represented among the donors. CD4+ T cells were enriched through magnetic negative selection, after which naive cells were positively selected on CD45RA and the remaining negative fraction served as the memory subset. Blood was collected by leukapheresis, and PBMCs were isolated by Ficoll-Histopaque density gradient centrifugation and then cryopreserved in liquid nitrogen vapor phase. Analytical flow cytometry was used to check the purity and quantity of every magnetically sorted T cell population. Each sorted fraction had its genomic DNA isolated and then quantified by UV absorbance on a Nanodrop 2000c.

Using the deep immunoSEQ assay, TCR CDR3 regions were amplified from genomic DNA by multiplex PCR. Genomic DNA extracted from each cell subset was distributed evenly over all wells of several immunoSEQ 96-well plates, and each plate served as one replicate. For sorted subsets, each replicate PCR was loaded with around 200 ng genomic DNA, equivalent to about 30,000 T cell genomes. The purified libraries were quantified using a Qubit 3.0 fluorometer, sized with a Bioanalyzer 2100, and then quantified again using the KAPA Library Quantification kit. Each immunoSEQ 96-well plate was sequenced on its own single-read 150-cycle Illumina NextSeq 550 flow cell. As for the authors' bioinformatics: The immunoSEQ output contained only junctional sequences without quality scores, so filtering could not match that applied to full-length reads. To assign V/J genes and CDR3, sequences were annotated using PyIR, a Python wrapper for IgBLAST v1.9, with IMGT germline references. Any read was removed if the V/J assignment was weak (E-value above 1e-6), the CDR3 was missing, or the read contained stop codons, out-of-frame junctions, or ambiguous translated residues. V3J clonotypes were defined as sequences sharing the same inferred V gene, J gene, and CDR3 amino acid sequence. Percentage overlap between repertoires was computed as shared unique clonotypes divided by the size of the smaller repertoire. Three approaches were used to assess repertoire richness: RTK rarefaction, the Chao1 estimator, and Recon v2.1 estimates of unobserved clonotypes. Generation probabilities were computed with OLGA for all TCRbeta clonotypes obtained by the gDNA method from a handful of donors. This is the immuneACCESS table as TCRdb keeps it, with only in-frame sequences that have V and J called. A part of the clones is gone; compared with another copy, unresolved V genes explain less than half, and the rest is unexplained. The V and J calls and clone size were taken over from that table, and D and trimming were inferred from the DNA. This sample holds some 1.4 million clones; more than 95% were observed only once. The ten largest clones add up to 1% to 1.5% of the sample.

Concerning this clone: Its antigen remains unidentified. Per-base qualities were not stored, and no clone one base away is much larger.

Study-wide findings and limitations: Compared with non-shared clonotypes, clonotypes shared by all four sorted-subset donors had higher generation probabilities. Even with the large sequencing depth, rarefaction of the sorted-subset datasets indicated that sequencing was incomplete. When several donors were compared, the shared fraction of clonotypes was about 5% for naive CD4, approximately 3.3% for naive CD8, roughly 2.3% for memory CD4, and roughly 0.43% for memory CD8. Based on pairwise subsampling, the degree of clonotype sharing among donors was expected to be affected by sequencing depth. Only blood was sampled, and tissue TCR repertoires likely differ from those in blood. The small number of donors limited the genetic and exposure-history diversity represented. Estimated clonotype richness was generally larger for naive than for memory subsets.

The clonotype comes from a man younger than 45 in good health. The sample comprised naive CD4+ T cells sorted from blood. The cell subset or site label, as the study defines it: CD45RA+ positively selected. The V gene is TRBV19 and the J gene is TRBJ2-1; TRBD2 fits 11 bases in the junction. The DNA sequence is TGTGCCAGTAGCACTCCCTCGGGACTAGCGGTCTACAATGAGCAGTTCTTC. This encodes CASSTPSGLAVYNEQFF.